One T cell receptor beta chain is described in this entry. Its antigen is not known. The data were obtained in a study of cytotoxic CD8 clonotypes in ibrutinib-treated CLL. Study context: Response samples were obtained once patients had received a median 12 months of treatment, range 6 to 36. Study-level points and caveats: Starting clonality was above that of age-matched healthy donors and tracked circulating CD8+ T-cell counts.

Looked up from germline, CDR1 is SEHNR and CDR2 is FQNEAQ (reference sequence). V dropped 5 bases and J dropped 3; count of bases not matched to a gene: 12. The CDR3 runs to 16 residues. TCR beta libraries used roughly 2 micrograms of DNA from cryopreserved PBMCs. The method was immunoSEQ multiplex PCR; TCRdb's version includes in-frame clones alone and lacks a portion of them. The sample gives about 40,000 clones, 60% to 75% of which show up once; around 10% is in the top ten. The source is a human donor with chronic lymphocytic leukemia. The chain employs TRBV7-9 and TRBJ2-5, with TRBD1 identical over 7 bases. Sequenced material: PBMCs, taken at disease progression, from a patient treated with ibrutinib. The CDR3 DNA reads TGTGCCAGCAGCCCCACGAGGGGGCGCTTCGAAGAGACCCAGTACTTC. Its protein is CASSPTRGRFEETQYF.